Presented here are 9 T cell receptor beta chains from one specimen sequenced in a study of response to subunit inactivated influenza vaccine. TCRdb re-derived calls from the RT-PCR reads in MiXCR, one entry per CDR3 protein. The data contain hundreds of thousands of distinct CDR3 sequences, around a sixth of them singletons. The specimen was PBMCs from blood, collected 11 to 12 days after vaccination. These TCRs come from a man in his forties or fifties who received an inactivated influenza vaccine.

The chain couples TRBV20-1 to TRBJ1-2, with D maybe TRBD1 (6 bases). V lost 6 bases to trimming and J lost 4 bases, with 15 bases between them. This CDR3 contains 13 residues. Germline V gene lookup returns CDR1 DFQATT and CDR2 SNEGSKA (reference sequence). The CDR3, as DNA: TGCAGTGCCCTTCATGGACAGTCCTATGGCTACACCTTC. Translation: CSALHGQSYGYTF.

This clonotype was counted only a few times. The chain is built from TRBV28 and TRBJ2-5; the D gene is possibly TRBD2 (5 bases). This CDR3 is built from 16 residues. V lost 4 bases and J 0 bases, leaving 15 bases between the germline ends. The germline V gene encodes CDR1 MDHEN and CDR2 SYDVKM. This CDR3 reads CASSYVGANHQETQYF. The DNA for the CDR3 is TGTGCCAGCAGTTATGTGGGAGCGAATCACCAAGAGACCCAGTACTTC.

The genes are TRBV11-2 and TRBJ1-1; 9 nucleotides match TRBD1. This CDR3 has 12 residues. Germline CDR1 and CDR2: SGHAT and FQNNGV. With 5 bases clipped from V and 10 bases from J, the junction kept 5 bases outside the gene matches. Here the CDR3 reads CASSIGQGRAFF. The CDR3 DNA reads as TGTGCCAGCAGCATCGGACAGGGGCGAGCTTTCTTT.

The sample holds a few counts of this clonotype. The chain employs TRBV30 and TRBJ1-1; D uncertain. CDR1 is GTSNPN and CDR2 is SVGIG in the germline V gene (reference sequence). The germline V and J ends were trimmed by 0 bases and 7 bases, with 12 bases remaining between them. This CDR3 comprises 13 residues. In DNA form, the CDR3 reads TGTGCCTGGAGTGTACAGCACGGTTTTGAAGCTTTCTTT. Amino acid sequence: CAWSVQHGFEAFF.

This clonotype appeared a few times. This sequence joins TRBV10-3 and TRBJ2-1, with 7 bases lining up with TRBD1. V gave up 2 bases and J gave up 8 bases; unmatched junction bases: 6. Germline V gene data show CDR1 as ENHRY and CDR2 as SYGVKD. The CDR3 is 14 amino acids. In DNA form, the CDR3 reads TGTGCCATCAGTGAGAGACAGGGTTTCCATGAGCAGTTCTTC. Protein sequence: CAISERQGFHEQFF.

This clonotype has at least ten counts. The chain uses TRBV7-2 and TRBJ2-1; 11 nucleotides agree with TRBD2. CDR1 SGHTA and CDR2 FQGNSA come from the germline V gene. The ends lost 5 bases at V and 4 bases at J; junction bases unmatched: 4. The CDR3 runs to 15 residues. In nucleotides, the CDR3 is TGTGCCAGCAGCGCTAGCGGGGGGAGATACAATGAGCAGTTCTTC. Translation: CASSASGGRYNEQFF.

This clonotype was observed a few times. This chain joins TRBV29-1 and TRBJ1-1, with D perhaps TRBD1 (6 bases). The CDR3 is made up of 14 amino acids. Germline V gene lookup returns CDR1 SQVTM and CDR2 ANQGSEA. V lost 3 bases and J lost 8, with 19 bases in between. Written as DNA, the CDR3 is TGCAGCGTTGAGTTTGCCGGGACAACCTCCGAAGCTTTCTTT. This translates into CSVEFAGTTSEAFF.

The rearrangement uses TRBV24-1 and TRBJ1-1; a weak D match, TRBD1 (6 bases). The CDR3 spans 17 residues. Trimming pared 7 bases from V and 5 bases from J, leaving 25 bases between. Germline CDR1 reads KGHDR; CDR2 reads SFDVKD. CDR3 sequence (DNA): TGTGCCACCAGAAATTCGTTTAGCCGGGGGCGAGGTACTGAAGCTTTCTTT. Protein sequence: CATRNSFSRGRGTEAFF.

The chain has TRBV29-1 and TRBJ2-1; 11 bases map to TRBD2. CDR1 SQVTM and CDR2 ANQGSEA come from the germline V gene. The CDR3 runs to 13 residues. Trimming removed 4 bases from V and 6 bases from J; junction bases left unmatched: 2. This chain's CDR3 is CSVVGTSGNEQFF. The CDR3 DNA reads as TGCAGCGTTGTCGGGACTAGCGGCAATGAGCAGTTCTTC.